This T cell receptor beta chain emerged from a study of radiotherapy plus CTLA-4 blockade in lung cancer. General study points: Among reported predictors of response, early blood T cell clone dynamics with interferon-beta performed best.

Those patients who had chemo-refractory metastatic non-small-cell lung cancer were given focal radiation along with CTLA-4 blockade through ipilimumab. Sequencing used immunoSEQ multiplex PCR; TCRdb keeps in-frame clones, though not all of them. The sample has about 62,000 clones, 60% to 80% seen once; the top ten hold approximately 4.5%. As regards this clone: The antigen remains unidentified.

This sequence was found in a human donor with non-small cell lung cancer who had a complete response to radiotherapy plus ipilimumab. The specimen comprised peripheral blood, sampled from a patient treated with radiotherapy plus ipilimumab.

The CDR3 DNA sequence: TGCGCCAGCAGCCCGACTCGGGGACAGGGTAAAAGTGGTGGCTACACCTTC. Protein product: CASSPTRGQGKSGGYTF. V is TRBV5-1 and J is TRBJ1-2, with 9 nucleotides matching TRBD1. V lost 4 bases and J lost 7; bases outside the gene matches: 17. Germline assignment: CDR1 SGHRS and CDR2 YFSETQ. This CDR3 spans 17 amino acids.